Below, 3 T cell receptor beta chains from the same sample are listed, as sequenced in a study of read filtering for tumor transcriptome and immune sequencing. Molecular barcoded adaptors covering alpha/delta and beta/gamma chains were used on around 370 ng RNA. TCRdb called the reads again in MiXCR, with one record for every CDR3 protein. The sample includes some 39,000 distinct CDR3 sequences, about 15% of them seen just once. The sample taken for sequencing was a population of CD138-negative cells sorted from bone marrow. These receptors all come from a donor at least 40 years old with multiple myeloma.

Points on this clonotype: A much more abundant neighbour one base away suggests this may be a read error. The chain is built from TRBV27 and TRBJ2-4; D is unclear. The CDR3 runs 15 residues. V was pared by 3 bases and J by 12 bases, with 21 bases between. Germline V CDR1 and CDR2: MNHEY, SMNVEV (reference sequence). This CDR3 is CASSLSEARHGTQYF. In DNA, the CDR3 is TGTGCCAGCAGTTTGTCCGAGGCCCGGCACGGCACTCAGTACTTC.

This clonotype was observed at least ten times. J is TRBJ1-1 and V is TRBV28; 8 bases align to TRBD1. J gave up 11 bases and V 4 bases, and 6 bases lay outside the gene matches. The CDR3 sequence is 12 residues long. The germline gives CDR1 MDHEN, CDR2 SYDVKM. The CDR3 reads CASSSQGAGAFF. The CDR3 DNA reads TGTGCCAGCAGTTCCCAGGGGGCTGGGGCTTTCTTT.

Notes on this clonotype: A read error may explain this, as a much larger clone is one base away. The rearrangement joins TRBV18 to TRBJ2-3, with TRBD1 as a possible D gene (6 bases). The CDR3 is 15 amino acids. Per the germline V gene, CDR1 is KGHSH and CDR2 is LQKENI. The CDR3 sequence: CAGSPLGQNTDTQYF. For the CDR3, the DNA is TGTGCCGGCTCACCATTGGGACAAAACACAGATACGCAGTATTTT.